Here is one TCR beta chain with its context. This may be a read error, as it is one base from a much larger clone. RNA was isolated and reverse transcribed to cDNA, the sequencing template. The assay was immunoSEQ multiplex PCR, and TCRdb's table has in-frame clones only and misses some. The sample yields around 300,000 clones, around three fifths seen once. The data derive from a study of CD8+ T cells in alopecia areata. Treatment of the sample: oral pan-JAK inhibitor, 5-10 mg twice daily. Germline V gene data show CDR1 as SGHVS and CDR2 as FNYEAQ. With 1 base removed from V and 4 bases from J, the gap between germline ends came to 13 bases. This CDR3 has 16 residues.

The V and J genes are TRBV7-6 and TRBJ2-2; no reliable D call. The material sequenced was CD4+ T cells sorted from blood, taken at roughly week 53, from a patient treated with tofacitinib. The sequence derives from a human donor with alopecia areata. In DNA form, the CDR3 reads TGTGCCAGCAGCTTAGGCATAGGTTTATTCACCGGGGAGCTGTTTTTT. Its protein product is CASSLGIGLFTGELFF.